The 29 T cell receptor delta chains listed next were all sequenced from one sample in a study of gamma-delta chains in newborns, infants, children. TCRdb redid the clone calls on the reads with CATT. This table holds roughly 4,700 delta-chain clones, about 2.9% found once. Material for sequencing was blood. These TCRs come from a child who was a newborn, infant or young child, either healthy, febrile or measles-vaccinated (not recorded which).

The V call is TRDV2, the J call TRDJ1, with 10 nucleotides matching TRDD3. Germline loops: CDR1 GEAIGNYY, CDR2 EKD. V lost 3 bases and J lost 2; bases outside the gene matches: 5. This CDR3 spans 15 amino acids. CDR3 DNA sequence: TGTGCCTGTGACTCTCTCTGGGGGATAACCGATAAACTCATCTTT. Translated: CACDSLWGITDKLIF.

The chain couples TRDV2 to TRDJ3; TRDD3 agrees at 12 bases. The J gene, left out of TCRdb, was set here by checking the DNA against germline. V lost 3 bases, J lost 0 bases, and 8 bases stayed unmatched. The CDR3 has 20 amino acids. The germline V gene has CDR1 GEAIGNYY and CDR2 EKD. The CDR3 reads CACDHTRWGIRSWDTRQMFF. The CDR3 DNA sequence: TGTGCCTGTGACCACACCCGCTGGGGGATACGCTCCTGGGACACCCGACAGATGTTTTTC.

Notes on this clone: One end of the junction varies from germline; a read error may be responsible. The J gene is TRDJ1, the V gene TRDV2; 9 positions match TRDD3. CDR1 and CDR2 from the germline V gene are GEAIGNYY and EKD. This CDR3 spans 19 amino acids. CDR3 sequence reads: CACATGRLLGDDDTDKLIF. The CDR3, as DNA: TGTGCCTGTGCCACCGGACGTTTACTGGGGGACGACGACACCGATAAACTCATCTTT.

This rearrangement joins TRDV2 to TRDJ3, with TRDD3 identical over 8 bases. The V gene end was trimmed by 1 base and the J gene end by 0 bases; junction bases not matched to a gene: 4. This CDR3 has 18 residues. Germline V lookup: CDR1 GEAIGNYY, CDR2 EKD. CDR3 amino acids: CACDTGYANSWDTRQMFF. The CDR3 coding sequence is TGTGCCTGTGACACGGGATACGCTAACTCCTGGGACACCCGACAGATGTTTTTC.

This clone was picked up a small number of times. A far bigger clonotype differs at one base, so this is likely a read error. The chain has TRDV2 and TRDJ3; 9 bases align to TRDD3. There are 18 residues in the CDR3. The germline V gene encodes CDR1 GEAIGNYY and CDR2 EKD. V shed 0 bases and J 2 bases; nucleotides not matched to a gene: 4. The CDR3 DNA follows: TGTGCCTGTGACACCGTACTGGGGGAAACCTGGGACACCCGACAGATGTTTTTC. As protein: CACDTVLGETWDTRQMFF.

This clone is medium-sized by share. The sample has other DNA sequences that encode this CDR3 too. The rearrangement links TRDV2 to TRDJ3; 10 nucleotides line up with TRDD3. V lost 1 base, J lost 0 bases, and 5 bases stayed unmatched. CDR1 and CDR2 (germline): GEAIGNYY, EKD. The CDR3 has 19 residues. The CDR3 loop is CACDTGGYRSSWDTRQMFF. CDR3 nucleotide sequence: TGTGCCTGTGACACTGGGGGATACCGGAGCTCCTGGGACACCCGACAGATGTTTTTC.

This clone occurred a few times. A far larger clone is just one base off, so this is likely a read error. Other DNA sequences within the sample encode an identical CDR3. The V gene is TRDV2, the J gene TRDJ3; 10 nucleotides match TRDD3. The V gene's germline CDR1 is GEAIGNYY and CDR2 EKD. The CDR3 has 18 amino acids. V shed 1 base and J 1 base; nucleotides not matched to a gene: 3. The CDR3 DNA reads as TGTGCCTGTGACACTGGGGGATACAGGTCCTGGGACACCCGACAGATGTTTTTC. Its protein product is CACDTGGYRSWDTRQMFF.

This clone was detected a few times. This may be a read error: a much more frequent sequence differs by one nucleotide. The same CDR3 arises from other DNA sequences in this sample as well. V usage is TRDV2 and J usage is TRDJ1; weak D call: TRDD3 (6 bases). The CDR3 runs 14 residues. Germline V CDR1 and CDR2: GEAIGNYY, EKD. CDR3 sequence: CACGTLGDTDKLIF. The CDR3 nucleotides read TGTGCCTGTGGCACCTTGGGGGACACCGATAAACTCATCTTT.

Worth noting for this clone: Other DNA sequences in the sample encode the same CDR3. The gene calls are TRDV2 and TRDJ3, with D uncertain. The length of the CDR3 is 18 residues. Germline CDR1 GEAIGNYY, CDR2 EKD. The V end lost 0 bases, the J end lost 0 bases, and 11 bases lay between the germline ends. For the CDR3, the DNA is TGTGCCTGTGACACCGTGGGACTCAGCTCCTGGGACACCCGACAGATGTTTTTC. The encoded protein is CACDTVGLSSWDTRQMFF.

This clone has just a few counts. V and J are TRDV2 and TRDJ3; D is possibly TRDD3 (5 bases). CDR1 GEAIGNYY and CDR2 EKD come from the germline V gene. This CDR3 spans 19 amino acids. Trimming took 2 bases from V and 0 from J, leaving 16 bases between them. In nucleotides, the CDR3 is TGTGCCTGTGACATGGGAGGGGGCCCTAGCTCCTGGGACACCCGACAGATGTTTTTC. This gives the protein CACDMGGGPSSWDTRQMFF.

In its sample, this clone is large. The same CDR3 is also encoded by other DNA sequences in this sample. The gene calls are TRDV2 and TRDJ3, with TRDD3 matching over 7 bases. The trim removed 3 bases at V and 0 bases at J, leaving 1 base unmatched. Germline-derived CDR1 and CDR2 are GEAIGNYY and EKD. The CDR3 runs 16 residues. The CDR3 is CACDWGSSWDTRQMFF. Here the CDR3 DNA reads TGTGCCTGTGACTGGGGGAGCTCCTGGGACACCCGACAGATGTTTTTC.

This clone has only a few counts. The CDR3 DNA reads as TGTGCCTGTGACGCCCTACTGGGGGAACCGTACACCGATAAACTCATCTTT. Protein: CACDALLGEPYTDKLIF. The gene calls are TRDV2 and TRDJ1, with 9 bases identical to TRDD3. There are 17 residues in the CDR3. V lost 3 bases and J lost 0; bases outside the gene matches: 10. Per the germline V gene, CDR1 is GEAIGNYY and CDR2 is EKD.

This sequence joins TRDV2 and TRDJ3, with a weak D call TRDD3 (5 bases). CDR3 length equals 21 residues. Per germline, CDR1 GEAIGNYY and CDR2 EKD. The V and J ends lost 0 bases and 0 bases respectively, with 20 bases between them. The CDR3 spells CACDTGISTRRGSWDTRQMFF. Here the CDR3 DNA reads TGTGCCTGTGACACCGGGATTTCAACGAGGAGGGGCTCCTGGGACACCCGACAGATGTTTTTC.

This clone was observed a few times. Distinct nucleotide sequences in the sample also encode this CDR3. The V call is TRDV2, the J call TRDJ3, with TRDD3 identical over 10 bases. CDR3 length: 18 residues. Germline trimming cut 1 base from V and 0 bases from J; bases unmatched to any gene: 2. CDR1 is GEAIGNYY, CDR2 EKD, per germline. CDR3 residues: CACDTGDTRSWDTRQMFF. Written as DNA, the CDR3 is TGTGCCTGTGACACGGGGGATACGCGCTCCTGGGACACCCGACAGATGTTTTTC.

V gene TRDV2 combines with J gene TRDJ3; TRDD3 matches at 9 bases. V lost 0 bases to trimming and J lost 0 bases; unmatched junction nucleotides: 11. Germline CDR1 and CDR2: GEAIGNYY and EKD. This CDR3 region has 21 residues. DNA for the CDR3: TGTGCCTGTGACACCGGTAACTGGGGGACCCGAAGCTCCTGGGACACCCGACAGATGTTTTTC. This gives the protein CACDTGNWGTRSSWDTRQMFF.

A remark on this clone: The sample holds other DNA sequences that translate to the same CDR3. V gene TRDV2 combines with J gene TRDJ3; D perhaps matches TRDD3 (6 bases). Germline V gene data show CDR1 as GEAIGNYY and CDR2 as EKD. The CDR3 loop spans 15 amino acids. V shed 1 base and J shed 3 bases, with 6 bases lying between them. CDR3 residues: CACDTGYWDTRQMFF. The CDR3 coding sequence is TGTGCCTGTGACACGGGATACTGGGACACCCGACAGATGTTTTTC.

This clone rates as large. V is TRDV2 and J is TRDJ3; 7 bases fit TRDD3. The CDR3 loop spans 18 amino acids. V shed 0 bases and J 0 bases; nucleotides not matched to a gene: 4. Germline loops: CDR1 GEAIGNYY, CDR2 EKD. CDR3 amino acids: CACDTLGEISWDTRQMFF. The DNA of the CDR3 is TGTGCCTGTGACACCTTGGGGGAGATCTCCTGGGACACCCGACAGATGTTTTTC.

This clone is classed as medium-sized (0.01 to 0.1%). The J gene is TRDJ3, the V gene TRDV2; 8 bases match TRDD3. This CDR3 region has 18 residues. Germline trimming cut 0 bases from V and 0 bases from J; bases unmatched to any gene: 3. Germline assignment: CDR1 GEAIGNYY and CDR2 EKD. Written as DNA, the CDR3 is TGTGCCTGTGACACCTGGGGGATGGGCTCCTGGGACACCCGACAGATGTTTTTC. Amino acids: CACDTWGMGSWDTRQMFF.

The sample holds a few counts of this clone. The J gene is TRDJ1, the V gene TRDV2, with a tentative D call TRDD3 (5 bases). CDR1 and CDR2 (germline): GEAIGNYY, EKD. Trimming stripped 0 bases from V and 3 bases from J, with 10 bases between. This CDR3 is 14 amino acids long. CDR3 in DNA: TGTGCCTGTGACACCGTGGGGTGGGCCGATAAACTCATCTTT. Translating gives CACDTVGWADKLIF.

This clone is termed medium-sized (0.01 to 0.1%). The chain couples TRDV2 to TRDJ1; D might be TRDD3 (6 bases). V was clipped by 0 bases and J by 0 bases, with 10 bases between them. Germline CDR1 is GEAIGNYY and CDR2 is EKD. The CDR3 contains 15 residues. CDR3 nucleotides: TGTGCCTGTGACACCGTGGGGGTGTACACCGATAAACTCATCTTT. Its translation is CACDTVGVYTDKLIF.

This clone is medium-sized by share. V and J are TRDV2 and TRDJ1; the match to TRDD3 covers 11 bases. The CDR3 consists of 16 residues. V was pared by 4 bases and J by 0 bases, with 6 bases of the junction left unmatched. Germline CDR1 GEAIGNYY, CDR2 EKD. CDR3 sequence: CACDLLGDRDTDKLIF. The CDR3, as DNA: TGTGCCTGTGATCTACTGGGGGATAGGGACACCGATAAACTCATCTTT.

No V gene call is available, although the J gene is TRDJ3; TRDD3 was called by the table and not checked on the DNA. This CDR3 spans 17 amino acids. CDR3 amino acids: CACDTLGTPWDTRQMFF. CDR3 in DNA: TGTGCCTGTGACACACTGGGGACCCCCTGGGACACCCGACAGATGTTTTTC.

This clone is judged medium-sized. Other nucleotide sequences from this sample produce the same CDR3. The chain links TRDV2 to TRDJ2; 9 bases are shared with TRDD3. With V trimmed by 1 base and J by 1 base, 0 bases remained unmatched. Germline CDR1 and CDR2: GEAIGNYY and EKD. The CDR3 contains 15 residues. For the CDR3, the DNA is TGTGCCTGTGACACACTGGGGGATTTGACAGCACAACTCTTCTTT. Encoded protein: CACDTLGDLTAQLFF.

This clone is judged medium-sized. The CDR3 DNA follows: TGTGCCTGTGACACCATGGATGGGGGAAGCTCCTGGGACACCCGACAGATGTTTTTC. As protein: CACDTMDGGSSWDTRQMFF. The chain uses TRDV2 and TRDJ3; 7 bases are a match to TRDD3. After removal of 0 bases from V and 0 bases from J, the junction contained 7 bases not matched to a gene. The CDR3 consists of 19 residues. Germline V gene lookup returns CDR1 GEAIGNYY and CDR2 EKD.

The CDR3 loop reads CACDELGDPLTAQLFF. CDR3 nucleotides: TGTGCCTGTGACGAACTGGGGGACCCCCTGACAGCACAACTCTTCTTT. The rearrangement links TRDV2 to TRDJ2; 9 bases fit TRDD3. Germline values: CDR1 GEAIGNYY, CDR2 EKD. Trimming removed 3 bases from V and 3 bases from J; junction bases left unmatched: 7. CDR3 length equals 16 residues.

This clone was observed a handful of times. CDR3 DNA sequence: TGTGCCTGTGACACTCCCGGGAGCTCCTGGGACACCCGACAGATGTTTTTC. It codes for CACDTPGSSWDTRQMFF. The V gene is TRDV2, the J gene TRDJ3; no reliable D call. The CDR3 is made up of 17 amino acids. The V and J ends lost 1 base and 0 bases respectively, with 9 bases between them. The V gene's germline CDR1 is GEAIGNYY and CDR2 EKD.

Only a few counts were recorded for this clone. With only one base between it and a far larger clone, this is likely a read error. The CDR3 region is CACDRVLGDSQAFTAQLFF. CDR3 coding DNA: TGTGCCTGTGACAGGGTACTGGGGGATTCCCAAGCTTTTACAGCACAACTCTTCTTT. The chain has TRDV2 and TRDJ2; 10 bases align to TRDD3. This CDR3 is 19 amino acids long. The germline CDR1 and CDR2 sequences are GEAIGNYY and EKD.

This clone rates as medium-sized (0.01 to 0.1%). Other nucleotide sequences in the sample specify the same CDR3. The gene calls are TRDV2 and TRDJ3, with 12 bases identical to TRDD3. The germline CDR1 and CDR2 sequences are GEAIGNYY and EKD. With V trimmed by 0 bases and J by 0 bases, 2 bases remained unmatched. The CDR3 is 19 amino acids. The CDR3: CACDTVLGDTSWDTRQMFF. The CDR3 nucleotides are TGTGCCTGTGACACCGTACTGGGGGATACCTCCTGGGACACCCGACAGATGTTTTTC.

V and J are TRDV2 and TRDJ3; 7 nucleotides line up with TRDD3. The germline gives CDR1 GEAIGNYY, CDR2 EKD. Trimming at V came to 3 bases and at J to 0 bases, leaving 10 bases not matched to a gene. CDR3 length: 19 amino acids. The CDR3 loop reads CACDSPLGASSWDTRQMFF. In DNA form, the CDR3 reads TGTGCCTGTGACTCCCCGCTGGGGGCTAGCTCCTGGGACACCCGACAGATGTTTTTC.